Below, 19 T cell receptor beta chains from the same sample are listed, as sequenced in a study of cytomegalovirus exposure and HLA in healthy donors. Primers for the PCR totalled 60 Vbeta and 13 Jbeta. Sequencing was performed with immunoSEQ multiplex PCR; in TCRdb, only in-frame clones are kept and a portion is missing. This sample has roughly 97,000 clones; 9.5% to 13% occur once, and the top ten carry approximately 6%. The sample consisted of PBMCs. These receptors originate from a man in his forties in good health and CMV-seropositive.

V and J are TRBV4-2 and TRBJ2-3, with TRBD2 matching 7 bases. V lost 3 bases to trimming and J lost 0 bases; unmatched junction nucleotides: 0. The germline V gene has CDR1 LGHNA and CDR2 YNFKEQ. The CDR3 loop spans 14 amino acids. CDR3 amino acids: CASSHSGSTDTQYF. The CDR3 bases are TGTGCCAGCAGCCATAGCGGGAGCACAGATACGCAGTATTTT.

This clone appeared a few times. The rearrangement uses TRBV30 and TRBJ1-3; D is undetermined. CDR1 is GTSNPN, CDR2 SVGIG, per germline (reference sequence). The CDR3 is 11 residues long. V lost 8 bases, J lost 4 bases, and 9 bases lay in between. CDR3 amino acids: CAHPEGNTIYF. CDR3 nucleotides: TGTGCCCACCCAGAAGGAAACACCATATATTTT. The entire variable domain, with the rest obtained from reference TRBV30 and TRBJ1-3, is as follows: SQTIHQWPATLVQPVGSPLSLECTVEGTSNPNLYWYRQAAGRGLQLLFYSVGIGQISSEVPQNLSASRPQDRQFILSSKKLLLSDSGFYLCAHPEGNTIYFGEGSWLTVV.

This clone showed up just a few times. The sample carries other DNA sequences with the same CDR3. V and J are TRBV27 and TRBJ2-7; 11 nucleotides agree with TRBD1. The J segment lost 4 bases and the V segment lost 5 bases, leaving 13 bases of the junction unmatched. This CDR3 has 17 residues. CDR1 and CDR2 from the germline V gene are MNHEY and SMNVEV (reference sequence). The CDR3 DNA follows: TGTGCCAGCAGTGGACAGGGGGCTAGTGGGAGAAAATACGAGCAGTACTTC. It encodes CASSGQGASGRKYEQYF.

This clone was seen only a few times. The CDR3 DNA is TGTGCCAGCAGCGTAGGTAGCGGGGGCTACACCTTC. Translated, it gives CASSVGSGGYTF. V and J are TRBV9 and TRBJ1-2; D call uncertain. Germline V lookup: CDR1 SGDLS, CDR2 YYNGEE. V was cut by 0 bases and J by 8 bases, with 8 bases left in between. This CDR3 contains 12 residues.

The chain joins TRBV7-2 to TRBJ2-1, with 10 bases lining up with TRBD1. V lost 5 bases and J lost 9; bases outside the gene matches: 7. Germline V gene lookup returns CDR1 SGHTA and CDR2 FQGNSA. This CDR3 spans 14 amino acids. Here the CDR3 reads CASSEGTGDGEQFF. The CDR3 DNA follows: TGTGCCAGCAGCGAAGGGACAGGGGACGGTGAGCAGTTCTTC.

V is TRBV6-6 and J is TRBJ2-6; perhaps TRBD2 as D (5 bases). V lost 0 bases and J lost 4, with 10 bases in between. Germline-derived CDR1 and CDR2 are MNHNY and SVGAGI (reference sequence). The CDR3 is 16 residues long. The CDR3, as DNA: TGTGCCAGCAGTTACTCGAACGGGGTGGGGGCCAACGTCCTGACTTTC. Translation: CASSYSNGVGANVLTF.

The chain joins TRBV18 to TRBJ1-2, with D unclear. The V end was cut by 0 bases, the J end by 7 bases, with 12 bases between. The CDR3 runs to 14 residues. Germline V gene sequence: CDR1 KGHSH, CDR2 LQKENI. CDR3 region: CASSPPGATRGYTF. The CDR3 coding sequence is TGTGCCAGCTCACCACCGGGAGCCACTCGTGGCTACACCTTC.

The V call is TRBV9, the J call TRBJ2-3; the D is unclear. Per germline, CDR1 SGDLS and CDR2 YYNGEE. The CDR3 has 16 amino acids. The V end was cut by 0 bases, the J end by 4 bases, with 15 bases between. The CDR3: CASSVDRVMVADTQYF. The CDR3 coding sequence is TGTGCCAGCAGCGTAGACCGGGTTATGGTTGCAGATACGCAGTATTTT.

This clone was counted a few times. The chain recombines TRBV9 with TRBJ2-5, with 7 positions matching TRBD1. Germline CDR1 is SGDLS and CDR2 is YYNGEE. The CDR3 extends over 11 amino acids. DNA of the CDR3: TGTGCAACAGGGGAAAAAGAGACCCAGTACTTC. It specifies CATGEKETQYF.

The V gene is TRBV9, the J gene TRBJ2-2; the match to TRBD1 covers 7 bases. The CDR3 is 18 residues long. V was pared by 3 bases and J by 4 bases, with 15 bases of the junction left unmatched. In germline, CDR1 is SGDLS, CDR2 YYNGEE. Here the CDR3 reads CASSEPPGQTLGTGELFF. CDR3 sequence (DNA): TGTGCCAGCAGCGAACCCCCGGGACAGACATTAGGCACCGGGGAGCTGTTTTTT.

This clone was observed a few times. J is TRBJ2-7 and V is TRBV7-2; a weak D match, TRBD1 (5 bases). This CDR3 spans 14 amino acids. Trimming left V 1 base short and J 4 bases short, with 11 bases between. Looked up from germline, CDR1 is SGHTA and CDR2 is FQGNSA. CDR3 loop: CASSLGPQGYEQYF. CDR3 in DNA: TGTGCCAGCAGCTTAGGACCCCAGGGATACGAGCAGTACTTC.

The chain has TRBV2 and TRBJ1-1, with 9 bases matching TRBD1. V shed 11 bases, J shed 0 bases, and the junction held 4 bases outside the gene matches. The CDR3 has 13 residues. CDR1 and CDR2 from the germline V gene are SNHLY and FYNNEI. This chain's CDR3 is CADRGNLNTEAFF. CDR3 in DNA: TGTGCCGACAGGGGGAACTTGAACACTGAAGCTTTCTTT.

This clone showed up just a few times. This chain connects TRBV9 to TRBJ2-3; the D is unclear. This CDR3 region has 15 residues. CDR1 is SGDLS, CDR2 YYNGEE, per germline. The germline V and J ends were trimmed by 0 bases and 4 bases, with 12 bases remaining between them. This CDR3 is CASSVDWRGADTQYF. The CDR3 DNA follows: TGTGCCAGCAGCGTAGATTGGCGTGGAGCAGATACGCAGTATTTT.

This chain links TRBV25-1 with TRBJ2-3, with D possibly TRBD1 on 5 matching bases. Trimming left V 7 bases short and J 3 bases short, with 8 bases between. CDR3 length: 12 residues. Germline CDR1 reads MGHDK; CDR2 reads SYGVNS. The CDR3 spells CASTKGTDTQYF. The CDR3 bases are TGTGCCAGCACAAAGGGGACAGATACGCAGTATTTT.

This clone was detected a few times. At one of its ends the junction is not consistent with the germline gene, which may arise from a read error. This chain uses TRBV11-3 with TRBJ2-7, with TRBD2 matching 13 bases. This CDR3 has 15 amino acids. Germline loops: CDR1 SGHNT, CDR2 YENEEA. For the CDR3, the DNA is TGTGCCAGCACCTTACTAGCGGGAGGGTTCTACGAGCAGTACTTC. Translating it yields CASTLLAGGFYEQYF.

This clone was detected only a few times. The chain recombines TRBV7-3 with TRBJ2-7; D perhaps matches TRBD2 (6 bases). V lost 1 base to trimming and J lost 3 bases, with 13 bases between them. From germline, CDR1 is SGHTA and CDR2 FQGTGA. The CDR3 covers 15 residues. The DNA for the CDR3 is TGTGCCAGCAGCTTAAAAGGGGAGGCGGACTACGAGCAGTACTTC. Residues: CASSLKGEADYEQYF. Full variable domain (outside the CDR3, taken from reference TRBV7-3 and TRBJ2-7): GAGVSQTPSNKVTEKGKYVELRCDPISGHTALYWYRQSLGQGPEFLIYFQGTGAADDSGLPNDRFFAVRPEGSVSTLKIQRTERGDSAVYLCASSLKGEADYEQYFGPGTRLTVT.

This rearrangement joins TRBV30 to TRBJ2-5; D remains ambiguous. Germline V lookup: CDR1 GTSNPN, CDR2 SVGIG (reference sequence). This CDR3 region has 11 residues. The V end lost 5 bases, the J end lost 5 bases, and 9 bases lay between the germline ends. The CDR3 nucleotides read TGTGCCTGGGGCCCCCTCGAGACCCAGTACTTC. Its translation: CAWGPLETQYF.

This chain joins TRBV4-3 and TRBJ1-2; 10 bases align to TRBD1. With V trimmed by 4 bases and J by 8 bases, 4 bases remained unmatched. The germline gives CDR1 LGHNA, CDR2 YSLEER. The CDR3 sequence is 13 residues long. The CDR3 DNA follows: TGCGCCAGCAGCCGTGGGACAGGGGTGGGCTACACCTTC. Its translation: CASSRGTGVGYTF.

The chain combines TRBV15 with TRBJ1-5; D gene ambiguous. The germline V and J ends were trimmed by 3 bases and 4 bases, with 10 bases remaining between them. CDR1 and CDR2 (germline): LNHNV, YYDKDF (reference sequence). CDR3 length: 14 amino acids. CDR3 sequence reads: CATSSGKVNQPQHF. CDR3 DNA sequence: TGTGCCACCAGCAGCGGGAAAGTAAATCAGCCCCAGCATTTT.